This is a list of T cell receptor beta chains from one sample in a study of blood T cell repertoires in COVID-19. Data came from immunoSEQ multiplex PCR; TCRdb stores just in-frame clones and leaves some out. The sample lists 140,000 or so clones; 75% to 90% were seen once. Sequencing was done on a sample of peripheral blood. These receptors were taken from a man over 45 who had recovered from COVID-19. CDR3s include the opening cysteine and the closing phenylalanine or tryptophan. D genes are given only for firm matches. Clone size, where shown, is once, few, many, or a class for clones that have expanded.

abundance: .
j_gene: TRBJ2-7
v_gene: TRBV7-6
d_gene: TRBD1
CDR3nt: TGTGCCAGCAGCTTAAATGCAGGGGGAATAGGCTACGAGCAGTACTTC
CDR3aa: CASSLNAGGIGYEQYF

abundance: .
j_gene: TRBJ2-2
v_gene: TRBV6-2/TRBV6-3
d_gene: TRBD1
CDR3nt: TGTGCCAGCAGCTCGGGACAGTTCACCGGGGAGCTGTTTTTT
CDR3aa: CASSSGQFTGELFF

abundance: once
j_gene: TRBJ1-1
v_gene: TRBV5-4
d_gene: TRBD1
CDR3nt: TGTGCCAGCAGCTTACAGGGGGCGCTGAGCACTGAAGCTTTCTTT
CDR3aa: CASSLQGALSTEAFF

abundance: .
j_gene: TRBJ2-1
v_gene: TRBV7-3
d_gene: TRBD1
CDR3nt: TGTGCCAGCAGCCTTGACAGGGTGCACAATGAGCAGTTCTTC
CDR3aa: CASSLDRVHNEQFF

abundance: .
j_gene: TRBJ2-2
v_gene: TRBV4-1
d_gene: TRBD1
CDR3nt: TGCGCCAGCAGCCTTCAGGGGGCCGGCGGGGAGCTGTTTTTT
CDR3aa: CASSLQGAGGELFF

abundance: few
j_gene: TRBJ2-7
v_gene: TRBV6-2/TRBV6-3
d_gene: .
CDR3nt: TGTGCCAGCAGTCCGGGACTCAGCTACGAGCAGTACTTC
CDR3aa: CASSPGLSYEQYF

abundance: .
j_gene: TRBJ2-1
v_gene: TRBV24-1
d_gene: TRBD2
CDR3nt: TGTGCCACCAGTGACCCGGGACTAGCGGAATACAATGAGCAGTTCTTC
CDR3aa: CATSDPGLAEYNEQFF

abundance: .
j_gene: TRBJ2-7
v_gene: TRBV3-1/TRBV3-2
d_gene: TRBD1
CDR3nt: TGTGCCAGCAGCCAAAAACCGGGACAGGGGCGCTATCTTAACGAGCAGTACTTC
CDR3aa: CASSQKPGQGRYLNEQYF

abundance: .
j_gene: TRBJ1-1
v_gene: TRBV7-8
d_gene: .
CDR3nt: TGTGCCAGCAGCTCCCGCAGCACTGAAGCTTTCTTT
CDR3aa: CASSSRSTEAFF

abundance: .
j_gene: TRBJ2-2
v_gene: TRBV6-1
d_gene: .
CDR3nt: TGTGCCAGCAGTGAAAGAGGGAACACCGGGGAGCTGTTTTTT
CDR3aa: CASSERGNTGELFF

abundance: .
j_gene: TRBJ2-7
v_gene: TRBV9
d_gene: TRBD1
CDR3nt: TGTGCCAGCAGCGAGGGACAGGGAGCCTACGAGCAGTACTTC
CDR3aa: CASSEGQGAYEQYF

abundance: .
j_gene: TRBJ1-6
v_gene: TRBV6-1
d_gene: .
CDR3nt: TGTGCCAGCAGTGACAGGGTTAATTCACCCCTCCACTTT
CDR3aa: CASSDRVNSPLHF

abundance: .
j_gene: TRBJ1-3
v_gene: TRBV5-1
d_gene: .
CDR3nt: TGCGCCAGCAGCTTGAGCGGGACTGGAAACACCATATATTTT
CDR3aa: CASSLSGTGNTIYF

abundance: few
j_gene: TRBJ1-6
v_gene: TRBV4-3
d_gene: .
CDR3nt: TGCGCCAGCAGCCAAGACAGGGGCTATAATTCACCCCTCCACTTT
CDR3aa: CASSQDRGYNSPLHF

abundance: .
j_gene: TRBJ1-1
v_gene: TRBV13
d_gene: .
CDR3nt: TGTGCCAGCAGCTTAAATTGGGAGCGGGAAATCAATGAAGCTTTCTTT
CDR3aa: CASSLNWEREINEAFF

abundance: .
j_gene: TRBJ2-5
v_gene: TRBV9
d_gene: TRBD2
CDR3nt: TGTGCCAGCAGCGTATCCGGGACTAATACCGGGACCCAGTACTTC
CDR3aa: CASSVSGTNTGTQYF

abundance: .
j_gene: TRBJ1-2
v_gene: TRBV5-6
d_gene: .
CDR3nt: TGTGCCAGCAGCTTGGGCGGGACCCCGGTTATGGATGGCTACACCTTC
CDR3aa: CASSLGGTPVMDGYTF

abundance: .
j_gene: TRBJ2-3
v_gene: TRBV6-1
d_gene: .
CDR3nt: TGTGCCAGCAGCGGAGGTCGGGATACGCAGTATTTT
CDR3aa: CASSGGRDTQYF

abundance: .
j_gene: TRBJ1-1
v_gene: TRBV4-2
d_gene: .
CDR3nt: TGTGCCAGCAGCCAAGGACAGAAGAACACTGAAGCTTTCTTT
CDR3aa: CASSQGQKNTEAFF

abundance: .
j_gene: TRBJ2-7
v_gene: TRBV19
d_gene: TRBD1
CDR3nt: TGTGCCAGTAGCCTCACAGGGGCCTCCTACGAGCAGTACTTC
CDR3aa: CASSLTGASYEQYF

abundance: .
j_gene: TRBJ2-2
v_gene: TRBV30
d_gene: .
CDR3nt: TGTGCCTGGAGTGTCTTGCGGCGTACCGGGGAGCTGTTTTTT
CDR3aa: CAWSVLRRTGELFF

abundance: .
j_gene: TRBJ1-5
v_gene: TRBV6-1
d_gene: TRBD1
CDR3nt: TGTGCCAGCAGTCATTCTCGACAGGGACATCAGCCCCAGCATTTT
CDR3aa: CASSHSRQGHQPQHF

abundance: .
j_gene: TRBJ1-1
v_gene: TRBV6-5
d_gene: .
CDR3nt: TGTGCCAGCAGTTACTCAACAGACACTGAAGCTTTCTTT
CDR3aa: CASSYSTDTEAFF

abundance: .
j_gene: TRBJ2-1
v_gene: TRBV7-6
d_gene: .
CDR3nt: TGTGCCAGCAGCCCGGTACGTCTGGCAGGGTCGGCCTACAATGAGCAGTTCTTC
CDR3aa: CASSPVRLAGSAYNEQFF

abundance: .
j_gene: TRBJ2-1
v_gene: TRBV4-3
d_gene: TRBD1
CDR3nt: TGCGCCAGCAGCCAAGCCGTCGACAGGGGGGAATATGAGCAGTTCTTC
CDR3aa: CASSQAVDRGEYEQFF

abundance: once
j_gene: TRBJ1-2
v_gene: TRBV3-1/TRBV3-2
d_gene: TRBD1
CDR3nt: TGTGCCAGCAGCCTCGCCAGGGGGCGTGGCTACACCTTC
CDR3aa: CASSLARGRGYTF

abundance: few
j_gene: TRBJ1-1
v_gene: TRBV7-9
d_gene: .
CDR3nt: TGTGCCAGCACCTCCGGCGGGGGGCGCGGGAACACTGAAGCTTTCTTT
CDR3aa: CASTSGGGRGNTEAFF

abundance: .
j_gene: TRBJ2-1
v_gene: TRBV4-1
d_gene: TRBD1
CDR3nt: TGCGCCAGCAGCCGGCCTAGTGCCGGGACAGGGAACAATGAGCAGTTCTTC
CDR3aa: CASSRPSAGTGNNEQFF